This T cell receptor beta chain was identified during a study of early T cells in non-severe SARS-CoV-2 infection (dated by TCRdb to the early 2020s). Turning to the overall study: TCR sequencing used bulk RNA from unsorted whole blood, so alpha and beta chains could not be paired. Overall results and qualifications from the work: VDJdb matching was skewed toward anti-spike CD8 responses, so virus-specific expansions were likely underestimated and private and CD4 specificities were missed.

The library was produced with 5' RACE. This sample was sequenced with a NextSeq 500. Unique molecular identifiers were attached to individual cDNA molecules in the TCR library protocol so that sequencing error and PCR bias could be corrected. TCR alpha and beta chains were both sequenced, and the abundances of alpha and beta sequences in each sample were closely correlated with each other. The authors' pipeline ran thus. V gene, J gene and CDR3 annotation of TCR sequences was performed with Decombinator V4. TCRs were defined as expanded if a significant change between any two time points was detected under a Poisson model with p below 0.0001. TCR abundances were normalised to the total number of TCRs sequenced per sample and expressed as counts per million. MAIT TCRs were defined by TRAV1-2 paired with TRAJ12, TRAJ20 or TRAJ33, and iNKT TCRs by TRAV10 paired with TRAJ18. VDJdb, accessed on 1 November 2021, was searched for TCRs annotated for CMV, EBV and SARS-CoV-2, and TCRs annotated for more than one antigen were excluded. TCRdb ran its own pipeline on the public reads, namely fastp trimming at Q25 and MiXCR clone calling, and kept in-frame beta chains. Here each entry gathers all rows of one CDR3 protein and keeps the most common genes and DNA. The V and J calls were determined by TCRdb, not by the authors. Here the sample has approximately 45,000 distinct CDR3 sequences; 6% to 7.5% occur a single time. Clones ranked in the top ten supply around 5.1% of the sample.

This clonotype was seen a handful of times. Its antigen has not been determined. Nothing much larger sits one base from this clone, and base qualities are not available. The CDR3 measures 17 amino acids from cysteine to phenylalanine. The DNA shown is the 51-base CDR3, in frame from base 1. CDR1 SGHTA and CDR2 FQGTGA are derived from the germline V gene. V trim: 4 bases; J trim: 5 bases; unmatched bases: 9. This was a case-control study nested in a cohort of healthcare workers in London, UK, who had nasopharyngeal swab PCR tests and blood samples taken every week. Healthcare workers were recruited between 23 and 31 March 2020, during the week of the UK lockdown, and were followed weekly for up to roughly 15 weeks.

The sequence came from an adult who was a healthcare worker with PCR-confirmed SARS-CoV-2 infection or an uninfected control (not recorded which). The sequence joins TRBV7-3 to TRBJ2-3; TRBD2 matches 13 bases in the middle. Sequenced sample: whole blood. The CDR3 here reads CASSSPTSGGLGDTQYF. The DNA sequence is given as TGTGCCAGCAGCTCCCCGACTAGCGGGGGGTTGGGAGATACGCAGTATTTT.